This TCR beta chain emerged from a study of T-cell memory formation after mild COVID-19. Study background: Clusters of TCRs were largely donor specific. Regarding the study as a whole: Pre-infection memory carried some responding clones, suggesting that cross-reactive memory joined.

In regard to this clonotype: What it binds is unknown.

TCRdb recomputed calls from the 5' RACE reads with MiXCR, one row per CDR3 protein. The repertoire has roughly 410,000 distinct CDR3 sequences, less than 25% of them found once; the top ten carry around 9%. Germline V CDR1 and CDR2: ENHRY, SYGVKD. With 8 bases removed from V and 5 bases from J, the gap between germline ends came to 21 bases. The CDR3 loop spans 15 amino acids. This TCR derives from an adult woman who had mild COVID-19 (a few samples of this study predate the infection). Cell type and time point are not known. Source material: PBMCs or a T cell subset sorted from them (not recorded which). The rearrangement uses TRBV10-3 and TRBJ1-2, with a possible D match to TRBD1 (6 bases). CDR3 sequence (DNA): TGTGCCATCGCGGGTCCTTCTGGGGGGCCGTATGGCTACACCTTC. Encoded protein: CAIAGPSGGPYGYTF.